This T cell receptor (beta chain) was sequenced in a study of CD8+CD57+ T cells in acquired aplastic anemia (dated by TCRdb to the late 2010s). For the wider study: A mean of approximately 2.9 ug of DNA, ranging from about 0.19 to 30 ug, was extracted from sorted CD4+ and CD8+ cells. For healthy donor samples, the average read count was approximately 10 million for CD4+ cells and roughly 12 million for CD8+ cells. Overall study results and their limits: Nearly 30 CD8+ CDR3 sequences were found in both patients and controls but appeared to be highly expressed in patients and within the immunodominant clones of the patients. CD8+ Simpson's diversity did not differ significantly between patients and healthy controls (P=0.060).

Inclusive of the bounding cysteine and phenylalanine, the CDR3 is 12 residues long. Only the CDR3 DNA is retained, 36 bases long and in frame from the first base. Based on the germline V gene, the CDR1 and CDR2 sequences are KGHSH and LQKENI. The germline ends are 5 bases apart after V is trimmed by 4 bases and J by 5 bases. TCR repertoires of sorted CD4+ and CD8+ blood T cells from severe aplastic anemia patients and healthy subjects were deep-sequenced in the study. Ficoll-Paque density gradient centrifugation was used to isolate peripheral blood mononuclear cells. Before DNA extraction, CD4+ and CD8+ T cells were sorted with FACS or magnetic beads. Profiling of TCR beta VDJ combinations and CDR3 sequences used genomic DNA as the template. An Illumina HiSeq 2000 was the platform used for TCR repertoire sequencing. As for the original processing: Repertoire assessment relied on Simpson's diversity index, CDR3 size and DJ length profiles, and TRBV/TRBJ rearrangement plots. The immunodominant clone was defined as the most abundant DNA sequence in deep sequencing data. CDR3 amino acid sequences were checked for sharing between subjects and were compared against published repertoires and the VDJdb database. TCRdb reprocessed the public reads (quality trimming at Q25 with fastp, clone calling with MiXCR) and kept in-frame beta chains. Identical CDR3 proteins give one entry, which carries the most common genes and DNA. The V and J calls here are based on TCRdb, not the publication. The sample has roughly 180,000 distinct CDR3 sequences on record, about 47% of them singletons. Approximately 2.9% of the sample lies in the top ten.

The table lists this clonotype with a few counts. The antigen it binds to is not known. No quality values exist for individual bases; no much larger clone is one base distant. The origin of this receptor is a human donor in good health. Specimen: sorted CD4+, CD8+, or CD8+CD57+ T cells (not recorded which) from PBMCs. The sequence is built from TRBV18 and TRBJ1-4; tentative D gene TRBD1, with 5 bases matching. The DNA is as follows: TGTGCCAGCTCACGGGGGAATGAAAAACTGTTTTTT. Its amino acids are CASSRGNEKLFF.